Listed here are 19 T cell receptor beta chains from one sample, sequenced in a study of T cell clonality in common variable immunodeficiency. Assay: immunoSEQ multiplex PCR; the TCRdb copy retains only in-frame clones and omits some. This table holds 75,000 to 85,000 clones with no singletons; the top ten claim 0.75% to 1%. Sequencing was carried out using peripheral blood mononuclear cells. Every receptor here comes from a person aged 18 to 75 in good health.

CDR3 DNA (partial): TGTGCCAGCAGCCCAGGACAGGGTTACGACATT. Residues: CASSPGQGYDI. The full CDR3 reads CASSPGQGYDIQYF. The chain combines TRBV11-3 with TRBJ2-4; 8 nucleotides align to TRBD1. Coverage ceases 3 residues before the CDR3 finishes, and the germline J gene fills in the end. Germline assignment: CDR1 SGHNT and CDR2 YENEEA. V gave up 5 bases and J gave up 8 bases; unmatched junction bases: 8. The CDR3 consists of 14 residues.

This clone was detected many times. The read ends 3 residues before the CDR3 terminus; that terminus is restored from the germline J gene. The V and J genes are TRBV5-1 and TRBJ2-2, with 7 bases that match TRBD2. After removal of 4 bases from V and 0 bases from J, the junction contained 15 bases not matched to a gene. Per germline, CDR1 SGHRS and CDR2 YFSETQ. The CDR3 runs 19 residues. The sequenced CDR3 bases are TGCGCCAGCAGCCCGACGGGGGGTCAACGCATACCGAACACCGGGGAG. Its protein product is CASSPTGGQRIPNTGE. From start to end, the CDR3 is CASSPTGGQRIPNTGELFF.

There are many counts of this clone. The read terminates 3 residues before the CDR3 end, so the remaining end is supplied by the germline J gene. The chain joins TRBV7-9 to TRBJ2-5; TRBD2 matches 9 bases. J lost 1 base, V lost 5 bases, and 5 bases had no gene match. CDR3 length: 15 residues. Germline V gives CDR1 SEHNR, CDR2 FQNEAQ (reference sequence). The part of the CDR3 DNA that was read is TGTGCCAGCAGCCTCAGACTAGCGGCCCAAGAGACC. Translated: CASSLRLAAQET. The full CDR3 is CASSLRLAAQETQYF.

This clone was detected many times. The read falls 3 residues short of the CDR3 end, and the missing part is taken from the germline J gene. This rearrangement joins TRBV19 to TRBJ2-7; D uncertain. This CDR3 is built from 12 residues. The ends were cut back, 3 bases at V and 3 bases at J, with 6 bases in the middle. Germline V gene lookup returns CDR1 LNHDA and CDR2 SQIVND (reference sequence). The part of the CDR3 DNA that was read is TGTGCCAGTAGTATGAGTAGCTACGAG. Translating it yields CASSMSSYE. From start to end, the CDR3 is CASSMSSYEQYF.

This clone was detected ten times or more. An end of the junction does not agree with germline; a read error may underlie this. With the read ending 3 residues before the CDR3 end, the germline J gene is used to fill in that end. The chain uses TRBV4-2 and TRBJ2-7; D unresolved. This CDR3 contains 13 residues. Germline CDR1 and CDR2: LGHNA and YNFKEQ. The CDR3 DNA, read in part, is TGCGCCAGCAGCCAAGTCGAAGTCAGCGAG. Its translation: CASSQVEVSE. The entire CDR3 protein reads CASSQVEVSEQYF.

This clone was recorded many times. The read ends 3 residues shy of where the CDR3 ends; the end is completed using the germline J gene. The rearrangement uses TRBV29-1 and TRBJ1-5; D might be TRBD1 (5 bases). Germline V lookup: CDR1 SQVTM, CDR2 ANQGSEA. The length of the CDR3 is 14 residues. The germline V and J ends were trimmed by 4 bases and 7 bases, with 17 bases remaining between them. The CDR3 sequence: CSVGYGRVGQPQHF. Incomplete CDR3 DNA: TGCAGCGTTGGCTATGGCAGGGTAGGGCAGCCC.

This clone has at least ten counts. One junction end disagrees with the germline gene, perhaps due to a read error. The sequenced fragment ends 3 residues before the CDR3 boundary, so the rest is inferred from the germline J gene. V gene TRBV4-2 combines with J gene TRBJ1-6; no firm D call. Germline values: CDR1 LGHNA, CDR2 YNFKEQ. The CDR3 length is 13 residues. CDR3 bases read: TGCGCCAGCAGCCAAGAAAGGGATTCACCC. It is translated as CASSQERDSP. Given in full, the CDR3 is CASSQERDSPLHF.

This clone was seen many times. The missing CDR3 end, 3 residues past where the read stops, is filled in from the germline J gene. The chain has TRBV20-1 and TRBJ1-4; possible D gene TRBD1, 6 bases. The V and J ends lost 0 bases and 0 bases respectively, with 14 bases between them. This CDR3 contains 17 residues. Germline V gene sequence: CDR1 DFQATT, CDR2 SNEGSKA (reference sequence). The CDR3 loop is CSAREADSPATNEKLFF. CDR3 bases read: TGCAGTGCTAGAGAGGCGGACAGCCCTGCAACTAATGAAAAA.

There are many counts of this clone. The sequence runs out 3 residues before the end of the CDR3; the remainder is reconstructed from the germline J gene. The rearrangement links TRBV27 to TRBJ2-2, with D maybe TRBD1 (6 bases). Trimming stripped 11 bases from V and 7 bases from J, with 23 bases between. The CDR3 has 15 residues. Per germline, CDR1 MNHEY and CDR2 SMNVEV (reference sequence). The CDR3 reads CASGWGTGQNGELFF. The part of the CDR3 DNA that was read is TGTGCCTCCGGGTGGGGAACAGGGCAGAACGGGGAG.

This clone occurred many times. The DNA ends 3 residues before the CDR3 does, and the rest of the CDR3 is filled in from the germline J gene. The rearrangement joins TRBV19 to TRBJ1-1, with 8 positions matching TRBD1. The V and J ends lost 6 bases and 4 bases, in that order; junction bases with no gene match: 4. Germline CDR1 is LNHDA and CDR2 is SQIVND (reference sequence). This CDR3 is built from 13 residues. The DNA read from the CDR3 is TGTGCCAGTAGAGACACAGGGGGCACTGAA. Translation gives CASRDTGGTE. The whole CDR3 sequence is CASRDTGGTEAFF.

This clone appeared many times. The read falls 3 residues short of the CDR3 end, and the missing part is taken from the germline J gene. The chain recombines TRBV18 with TRBJ2-7; 13 nucleotides match TRBD2. V trimming: 5 bases; J trimming: 3 bases; junction bases outside the gene matches: 7. The CDR3 consists of 16 residues. Germline values: CDR1 KGHSH, CDR2 LQKENI. CDR3 DNA, as far as it was read: TGTGCCAGCTCAAAGGAACTAGCGGGAGGGTACTACGAG. Translated: CASSKELAGGYYE. The entire CDR3 protein reads CASSKELAGGYYEQYF. Based on the CDR3 plus reference TRBV18 and TRBJ2-7, the full variable domain is NAGVMQNPRHLVRRRGQEARLRCSPMKGHSHVYWYRQLPEEGLKFMVYLQKENIIDESGMPKERFSAEFPKEGPSILRIQQVVRGDSAAYFCASSKELAGGYYEQYFGPGTRLTVT.

Concerning this clone itself: The read comes to an end 3 residues before the CDR3 does, leaving the germline J gene to fill in the end. V usage is TRBV7-2 and J usage is TRBJ2-1; 11 nucleotides match TRBD2. The germline V gene has CDR1 SGHTA and CDR2 FQGNSA. V was clipped by 4 bases and J by 6 bases; unmatched bases: 5. This CDR3 has 15 residues. CDR3 DNA (partial): TGTGCCAGCAGCTCGGCTAGCGGGAGGTCCAATGAG. Translating it yields CASSSASGRSNE. The whole CDR3 sequence reads CASSSASGRSNEQFF.

Ten or more counts support this clone. The CDR3 goes on 3 residues after the read ends, and that part is filled in from the germline J gene. The chain couples TRBV12-3 or TRBV12-4 to TRBJ2-1; no reliable D call. With 6 bases removed from V and 8 bases from J, the gap between germline ends came to 8 bases. CDR3 size: 11 residues. CDR3 in amino acids: CASSPQDEQFF. The CDR3 DNA, read in part, is TGTGCCAGCAGCCCCCAGGATGAG.

Note on this clone: The read terminates 3 residues ahead of where the CDR3 ends, so the germline J gene completes it. This sequence joins TRBV7-9 and TRBJ2-7; D call uncertain. V lost 4 bases and J 2 bases, leaving 6 bases between the germline ends. Germline-derived CDR1 and CDR2 are SEHNR and FQNEAQ (reference sequence). CDR3 size: 12 residues. Here the CDR3 reads CASSSQAYEQYF. The sequenced part of the CDR3 DNA is TGTGCCAGCAGCTCCCAGGCCTACGAG.

This clone has ten or more counts. Sequencing ends 3 residues short of the CDR3 end; the germline J gene provides the rest. V usage is TRBV7-2 and J usage is TRBJ2-4; 11 bases fit TRBD1. Trimming cost V 5 bases and J 9 bases; bases outside gene matches: 3. Germline-derived CDR1 and CDR2 are SGHTA and FQGNSA. CDR3 length: 13 amino acids. The CDR3 region is CASSRTGGGIQYF. CDR3 bases read: TGTGCCAGCAGCCGGACAGGGGGCGGCATT.

This clone was counted many times. The read ends 3 residues early relative to the CDR3; the germline J gene fills the gap. The rearrangement uses TRBV6-2 or TRBV6-3 and TRBJ1-1; TRBD1 aligns across 9 bases. The junction had 11 bases not matched to a gene; V was cut back by 6 bases and J by 0 bases. The CDR3 runs 17 residues. Germline V gene sequence: CDR1 MNHEY, CDR2 SVGEGT. CDR3 sequence: CASSYTQGAYMNTEAFF. CDR3 DNA (partial): TGTGCCAGCAGCTACACACAGGGGGCCTACATGAACACTGAA.

This clone was recorded at least ten times. The read ends 3 residues before the CDR3 terminus; that terminus is restored from the germline J gene. The chain carries TRBV5-1 and TRBJ2-1; 13 bases fit TRBD2. Losses at the gene ends were 3 bases for V and 5 bases for J; bases not matched to a gene: 2. In germline, CDR1 is SGHRS, CDR2 YFSETQ. This CDR3 comprises 15 residues. CDR3 DNA (partial): TGCGCCAGCAGCTGGGGACTAGCGGGAAACAATGAG. Residues: CASSWGLAGNNE. The full CDR3 reads CASSWGLAGNNEQFF.

This clone was counted ten times or more. The read finishes 3 residues shy of the CDR3 end, and the germline J gene is used to complete it. The rearrangement joins TRBV12-5 to TRBJ1-1, with no clear D. The V gene lost 5 bases and the J gene lost 2 bases, with 3 bases spanning the gap. The length of the CDR3 is 11 residues. Looked up from germline, CDR1 is LGHNT and CDR2 is FRNRAP. The CDR3 sequence: CASGINTEAFF. CDR3 DNA (partial): TGTGCTAGTGGTATAAACACTGAA.

In its sample, this clone was seen many times. The read stops 3 residues short of the end of the CDR3; the missing end is completed from the germline J gene. This rearrangement joins TRBV6-2 or TRBV6-3 to TRBJ2-7, with 8 nucleotides matching TRBD2. The junction had 5 bases not matched to a gene; V was cut back by 4 bases and J by 0 bases. Germline V lookup: CDR1 MNHEY, CDR2 SVGEGT. The length of the CDR3 is 15 residues. The part of the CDR3 DNA that was read is TGTGCCAGCAGTTTGACCGGGACTAGCTCCTACGAG. Residues: CASSLTGTSSYE. The whole CDR3 protein is CASSLTGTSSYEQYF.